This T cell receptor (beta chain) was sequenced for a study of CD8+ T cells in alopecia areata. About the study: It was 6 to 18 months of tofacitinib, and then there were 6 months off drug. Severity was scored as percentage of affected scalp area in treated patients.

Per germline, CDR1 SGHRS and CDR2 YFSETQ. The CDR3 spans 15 residues. V was cut by 4 bases and J by 5 bases, with 18 bases left in between. RNA was extracted and reverse transcribed into cDNA as the sequencing template. The data were produced by immunoSEQ multiplex PCR, yet TCRdb's version contains in-frame clones alone and is incomplete. This sample has 190,000 or so clones; nearly 60% occur once, and the top ten carry more than 5.5%. Sample treatment: oral pan-JAK inhibitor, 5-10 mg twice daily. In alopecia areata patients, both lesional scalp punch biopsies and peripheral blood were collected. Concerning this clone itself: Its antigen is as yet unknown.

Study findings and constraints: In lesional scalp, particularly from alopecia totalis/universalis, clonality was higher than in normal scalp.

The specimen comprised CD4+ T cells sorted from blood, sampled at week 24, from a patient treated with tofacitinib. This receptor was obtained from a human donor with alopecia areata. The V and J genes are TRBV5-1 and TRBJ2-5; TRBD1 is a possible D gene (6 bases). The CDR3 sequence is CASSTGPTRGETQYF. The CDR3 bases are TGCGCCAGCAGCACAGGGCCTACCAGGGGTGAGACCCAGTACTTC.